The source of this T cell receptor beta chain is a study of T cell repertoires in aging, cancer and after chemotherapy. TCR beta rearrangements were amplified from peripheral blood genomic DNA. A mixed TRB-A/B primer pool amplified rearranged TRB by multiplex touch-down PCR. TCRdb analysed the multiplex PCR reads with MiXCR anew, one entry per CDR3 protein. The sample holds about 2,900 distinct CDR3 sequences, less than 35% seen once. This clonotype is large. The origin of this receptor is a human donor with a solid tumor. The sequencing sample was made of blood.

The DNA of the CDR3 is TGTGCCTGGAGTACCATCCGGGACAGGGGCAGGCCCCTCCACTTT. Translation: CAWSTIRDRGRPLHF. This chain uses TRBV30 with TRBJ1-6; 10 bases are shared with TRBD1. The CDR3 contains 15 residues. Germline V gives CDR1 GTSNPN, CDR2 SVGIG (reference sequence). V was pared by 2 bases and J by 13 bases, with 11 bases of the junction left unmatched.